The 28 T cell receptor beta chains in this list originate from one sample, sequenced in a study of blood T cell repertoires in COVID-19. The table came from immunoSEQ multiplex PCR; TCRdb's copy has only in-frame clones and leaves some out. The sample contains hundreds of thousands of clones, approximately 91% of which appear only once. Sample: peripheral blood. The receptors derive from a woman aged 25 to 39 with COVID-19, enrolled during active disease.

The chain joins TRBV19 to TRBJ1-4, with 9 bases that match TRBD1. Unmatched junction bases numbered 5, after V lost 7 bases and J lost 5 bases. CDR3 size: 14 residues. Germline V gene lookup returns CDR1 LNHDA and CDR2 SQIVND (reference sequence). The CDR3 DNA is TGTGCCAGTAAAGGGACAGGGAAAAATGAAAAACTGTTTTTT. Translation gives CASKGTGKNEKLFF.

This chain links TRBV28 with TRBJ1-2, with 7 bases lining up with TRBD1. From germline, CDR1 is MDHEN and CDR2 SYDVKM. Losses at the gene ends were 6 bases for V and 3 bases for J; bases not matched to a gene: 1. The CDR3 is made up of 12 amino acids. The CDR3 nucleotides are TGTGCCAGCAGCGGACAGGACTATGGCTACACCTTC. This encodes CASSGQDYGYTF.

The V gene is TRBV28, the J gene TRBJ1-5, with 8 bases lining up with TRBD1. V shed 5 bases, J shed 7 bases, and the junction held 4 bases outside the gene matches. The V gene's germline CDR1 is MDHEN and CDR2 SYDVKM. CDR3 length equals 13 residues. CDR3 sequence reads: CASSDRGGQPQHF. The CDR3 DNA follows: TGTGCCAGCAGTGACAGGGGAGGGCAGCCCCAGCATTTT.

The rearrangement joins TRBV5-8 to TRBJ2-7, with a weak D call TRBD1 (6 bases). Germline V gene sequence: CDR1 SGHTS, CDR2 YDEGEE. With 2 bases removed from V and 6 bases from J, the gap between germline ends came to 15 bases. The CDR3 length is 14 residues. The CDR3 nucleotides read TGTGCCAGCAGCTTTACGGGACAACACTCCGAGCAGTACTTC. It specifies CASSFTGQHSEQYF.

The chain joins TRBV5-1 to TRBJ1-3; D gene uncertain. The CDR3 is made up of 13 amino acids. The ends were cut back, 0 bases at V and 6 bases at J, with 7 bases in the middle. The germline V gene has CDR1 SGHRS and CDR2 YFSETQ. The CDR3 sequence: CASSLEGENTIYF. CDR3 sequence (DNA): TGCGCCAGCAGCTTGGAGGGAGAAAACACCATATATTTT.

The CDR3 coding sequence is TGTGCCAGCAGTTTAGAGGGATACAGACGGTCACCCCTCCACTTT. It translates to CASSLEGYRRSPLHF. The rearrangement joins TRBV28 to TRBJ1-6; D remains ambiguous. V lost 2 bases, J lost 10 bases, and 15 bases lay in between. Germline loops: CDR1 MDHEN, CDR2 SYDVKM. CDR3 size: 15 residues. Variable domain in full (rest from reference TRBV28 and TRBJ1-6): DVKVTQSSRYLVKRTGEKVFLECVQDMDHENMFWYRQDPGLGLRLIYFSYDVKMKEKGDIPEGYSVSREKKERFSLILESASTNQTSMYLCASSLEGYRRSPLHFGNGTRLTVT.

The CDR3, as DNA: TGTGCCAGCAGCCTCGCAGCTTCAGGGGCTAGCCGGGAGACCCAGTACTTC. It encodes CASSLAASGASRETQYF. The gene calls are TRBV5-6 and TRBJ2-5, with a weak D call TRBD1 (6 bases). This CDR3 has 17 amino acids. V shed 4 bases and J shed 5 bases, with 24 bases lying between them. Germline V CDR1 and CDR2: SGHDT, YYEEEE. Drawing the rest from reference TRBV5-6 and TRBJ2-5, the complete variable domain is DAGVTQSPTHLIKTRGQQVTLRCSPKSGHDTVSWYQQALGQGPQFIFQYYEEEERQRGNFPDRFSGHQFPNYSSELNVNALLLGDSALYLCASSLAASGASRETQYFGPGTRLLVL.

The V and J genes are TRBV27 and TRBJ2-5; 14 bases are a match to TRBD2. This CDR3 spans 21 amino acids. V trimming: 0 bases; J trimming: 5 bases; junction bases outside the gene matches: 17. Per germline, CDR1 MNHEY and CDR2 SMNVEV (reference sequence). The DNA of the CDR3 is TGTGCCAGCAGTTTATCTATCCCCGGGACTAGCGGGAGTATCGGTACCGAGACCCAGTACTTC. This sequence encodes CASSLSIPGTSGSIGTETQYF.

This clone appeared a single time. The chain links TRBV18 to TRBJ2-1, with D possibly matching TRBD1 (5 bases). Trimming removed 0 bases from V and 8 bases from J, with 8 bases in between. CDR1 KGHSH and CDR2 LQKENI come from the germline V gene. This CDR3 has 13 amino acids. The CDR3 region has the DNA TGTGCCAGCTCACCACCGGTAGGGGATGAGCAGTTCTTC. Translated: CASSPPVGDEQFF.

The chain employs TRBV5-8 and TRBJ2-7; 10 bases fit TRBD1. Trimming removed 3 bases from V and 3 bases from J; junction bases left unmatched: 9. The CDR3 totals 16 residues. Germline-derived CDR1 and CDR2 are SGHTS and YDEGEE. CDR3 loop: CASSSPGQGILYEQYF. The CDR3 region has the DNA TGTGCCAGCAGCTCGCCGGGACAGGGGATTCTCTACGAGCAGTACTTC. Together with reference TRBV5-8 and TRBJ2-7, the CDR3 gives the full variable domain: EAGVTQSPTHLIKTRGQQATLRCSPISGHTSVYWYQQALGLGLQFLLWYDEGEERNRGNFPPRFSGRQFPNYSSELNVNALELEDSALYLCASSSPGQGILYEQYFGPGTRLTVT.

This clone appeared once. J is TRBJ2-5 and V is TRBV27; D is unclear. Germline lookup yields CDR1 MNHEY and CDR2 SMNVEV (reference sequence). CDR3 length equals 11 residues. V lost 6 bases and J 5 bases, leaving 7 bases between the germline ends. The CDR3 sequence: CASRVRETQYF. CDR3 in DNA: TGTGCCAGCAGGGTTCGGGAGACCCAGTACTTC.

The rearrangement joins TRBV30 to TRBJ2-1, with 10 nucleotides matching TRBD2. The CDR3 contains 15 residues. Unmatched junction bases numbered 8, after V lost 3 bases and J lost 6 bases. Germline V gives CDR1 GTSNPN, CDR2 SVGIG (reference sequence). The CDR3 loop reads CAWSPLAGALNEQFF. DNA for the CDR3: TGTGCCTGGAGCCCCCTAGCGGGAGCACTCAATGAGCAGTTCTTC.

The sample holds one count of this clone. This chain's CDR3 is CASSTGIGDSGEQFF. The CDR3 region has the DNA TGTGCCAGTAGTACAGGGATAGGGGACTCCGGTGAGCAGTTCTTC. This rearrangement joins TRBV19 to TRBJ2-1; weak D call: TRBD2 (6 bases). Germline V gives CDR1 LNHDA, CDR2 SQIVND (reference sequence). The CDR3 is 15 residues long. V was pared by 4 bases and J by 9 bases, with 19 bases between. Using reference TRBV19 and TRBJ2-1 for the parts outside the CDR3, the full variable domain is DGGITQSPKYLFRKEGQNVTLSCEQNLNHDAMYWYRQDPGQGLRLIYYSQIVNDFQKGDIAEGYSVSREKKESFPLTVTSAQKNPTAFYLCASSTGIGDSGEQFFGPGTRLTVL.

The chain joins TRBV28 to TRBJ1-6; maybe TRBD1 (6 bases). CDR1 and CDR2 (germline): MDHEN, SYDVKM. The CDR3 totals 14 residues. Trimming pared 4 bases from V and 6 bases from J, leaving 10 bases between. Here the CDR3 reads CASSSGQPNSPLHF. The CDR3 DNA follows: TGTGCCAGCAGTTCCGGACAGCCTAATTCACCCCTCCACTTT.

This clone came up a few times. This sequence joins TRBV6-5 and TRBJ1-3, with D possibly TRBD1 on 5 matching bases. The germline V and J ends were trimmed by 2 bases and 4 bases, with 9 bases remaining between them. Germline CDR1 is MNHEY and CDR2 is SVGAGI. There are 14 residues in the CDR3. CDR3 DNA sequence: TGTGCCAGCAGTTACGGCCAGGGCGGAAACACCATATATTTT. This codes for CASSYGQGGNTIYF.

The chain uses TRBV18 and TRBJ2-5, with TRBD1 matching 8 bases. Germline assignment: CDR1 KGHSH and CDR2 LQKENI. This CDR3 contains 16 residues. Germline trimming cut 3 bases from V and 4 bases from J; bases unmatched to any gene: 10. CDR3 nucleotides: TGTGCCAGCTCACCTCAGGGACAGGCTATAGGAGAGACCCAGTACTTC. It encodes CASSPQGQAIGETQYF.

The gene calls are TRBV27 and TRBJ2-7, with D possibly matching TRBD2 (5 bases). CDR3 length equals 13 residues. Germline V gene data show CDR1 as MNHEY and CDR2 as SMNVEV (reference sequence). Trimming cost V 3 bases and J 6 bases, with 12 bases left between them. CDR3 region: CASSFQTSGEQYF. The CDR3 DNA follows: TGTGCCAGCAGTTTCCAGACGAGCGGCGAGCAGTACTTC.

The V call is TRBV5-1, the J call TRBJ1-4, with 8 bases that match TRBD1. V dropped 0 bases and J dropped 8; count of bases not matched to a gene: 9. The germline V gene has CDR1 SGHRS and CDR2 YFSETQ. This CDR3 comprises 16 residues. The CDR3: CASSLARGQEGEKLFF. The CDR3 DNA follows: TGCGCCAGCAGCTTGGCCAGGGGACAGGAGGGAGAAAAACTGTTTTTT.

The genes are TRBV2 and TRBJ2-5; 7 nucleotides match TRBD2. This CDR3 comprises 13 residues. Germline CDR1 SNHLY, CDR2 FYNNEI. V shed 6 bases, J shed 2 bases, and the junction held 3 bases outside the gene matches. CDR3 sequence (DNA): TGTGCCAGCAGAAGAGCGGGGCAAGAGACCCAGTACTTC. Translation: CASRRAGQETQYF.

CDR3 sequence: CASRSRQINPDTQYF. DNA of the CDR3: TGTGCCAGCAGATCCAGACAGATAAACCCAGATACGCAGTATTTT. The V call is TRBV28, the J call TRBJ2-3; tentative D call: TRBD1 (5 bases). CDR1 and CDR2 (germline): MDHEN, SYDVKM. V was trimmed by 6 bases and J by 4 bases, leaving 17 bases between them. This CDR3 is 15 amino acids long.

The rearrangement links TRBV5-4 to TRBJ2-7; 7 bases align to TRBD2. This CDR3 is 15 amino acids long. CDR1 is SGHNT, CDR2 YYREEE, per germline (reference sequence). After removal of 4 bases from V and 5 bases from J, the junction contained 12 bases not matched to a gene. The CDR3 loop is CASSEGSGLLNEQYF. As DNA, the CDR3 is TGTGCCAGCAGCGAGGGTAGCGGGCTTCTAAACGAGCAGTACTTC.

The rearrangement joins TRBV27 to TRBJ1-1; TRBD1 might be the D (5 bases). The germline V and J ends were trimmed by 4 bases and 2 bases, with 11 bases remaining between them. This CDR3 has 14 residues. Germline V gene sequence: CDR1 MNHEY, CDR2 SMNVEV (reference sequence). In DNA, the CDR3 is TGTGCCAGCAGTTGGGGGGGAACAAACACTGAAGCTTTCTTT. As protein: CASSWGGTNTEAFF.

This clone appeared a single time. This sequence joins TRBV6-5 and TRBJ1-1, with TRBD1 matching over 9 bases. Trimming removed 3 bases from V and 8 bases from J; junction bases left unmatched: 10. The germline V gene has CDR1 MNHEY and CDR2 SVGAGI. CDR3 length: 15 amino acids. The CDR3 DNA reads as TGTGCCAGCAGTTATCATGGGGGACAGGGTGCGGAAGCTTTCTTT. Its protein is CASSYHGGQGAEAFF.

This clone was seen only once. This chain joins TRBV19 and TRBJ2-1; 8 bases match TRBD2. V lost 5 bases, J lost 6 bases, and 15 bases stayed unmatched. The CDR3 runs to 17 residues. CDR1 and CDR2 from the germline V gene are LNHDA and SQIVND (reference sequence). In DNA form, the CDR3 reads TGTGCCAGTAGTCGCCCGTATATAGCCGGGAGGGTCAATGAGCAGTTCTTC. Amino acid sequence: CASSRPYIAGRVNEQFF.

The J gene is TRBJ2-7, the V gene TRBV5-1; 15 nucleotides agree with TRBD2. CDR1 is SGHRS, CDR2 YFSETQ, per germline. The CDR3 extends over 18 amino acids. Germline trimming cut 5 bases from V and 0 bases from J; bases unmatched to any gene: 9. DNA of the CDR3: TGCGCCAGCAGTTCCGGACTAGCGGGAGGGCCGAGCTCCTACGAGCAGTACTTC. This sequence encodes CASSSGLAGGPSSYEQYF.

The CDR3 region is CASGGIYGYTF. CDR3 nucleotide sequence: TGTGCCAGCGGGGGGATATATGGCTACACCTTC. This chain connects TRBV21-1 to TRBJ1-2. TRBV21-1 is recorded as a pseudogene. The CDR3 covers 11 residues.

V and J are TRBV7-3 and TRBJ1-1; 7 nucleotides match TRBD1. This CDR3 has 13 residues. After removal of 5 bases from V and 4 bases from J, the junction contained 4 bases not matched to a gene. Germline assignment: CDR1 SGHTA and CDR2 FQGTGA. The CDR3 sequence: CASSPQGGTEAFF. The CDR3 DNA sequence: TGTGCCAGCAGCCCCCAGGGGGGCACTGAAGCTTTCTTT.

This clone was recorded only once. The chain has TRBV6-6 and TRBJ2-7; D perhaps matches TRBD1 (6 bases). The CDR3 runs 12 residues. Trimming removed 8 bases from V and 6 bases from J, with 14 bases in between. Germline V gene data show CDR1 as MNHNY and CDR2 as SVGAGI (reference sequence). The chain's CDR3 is CASRLGAGEQYF. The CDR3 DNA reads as TGTGCCAGCCGACTGGGGGCGGGCGAGCAGTACTTC.